This T cell receptor (beta chain) was identified in a study of CD8 T cells in Susac syndrome. J gave up 6 bases and V 4 bases, and 3 bases lay outside the gene matches. There are 13 residues in the CDR3. Germline V gene sequence: CDR1 LGHDT, CDR2 YNNKEL (reference sequence). RNA, at about 0.45 to 1 ug, was reverse transcribed with random hexamers. TCRdb passed the immunoSEQ multiplex PCR reads through MiXCR, listing each CDR3 protein once. This sample carries about 29,000 distinct CDR3 sequences, 94% of them seen once, and the ten largest clones take 0.27%. V usage is TRBV3-1 and J usage is TRBJ2-7, with 10 positions matching TRBD1. This receptor was taken from a human donor in good health. The sample taken for sequencing was CD8+ T cells from PBMCs. As DNA, the CDR3 is TGTGCCAGCAGCCTGGGACAGGGGAGCGAGCAGTACTTC. Its translation is CASSLGQGSEQYF.